The clone carrying this T cell receptor (beta chain) was counted between two and nine times. Its antigen remains unidentified. The junction differs from germline at one of its ends, possibly a read error. The data derive from a study of tumor-infiltrating lymphocytes in primary liver carcinoma. Study-wide results and limits: About 7-25% of top clones, no more, were shared by all five regions.

The CDR3 runs 15 residues. The germline CDR1 and CDR2 sequences are MDHEN and SYDVKM. TCR beta cDNA was reverse-transcribed from 450 to 500 ng of total RNA. The reaction used a constant-region primer and ProtoScript II reverse transcriptase. Three rounds of nested multiplex PCR with slightly modified ARM-PCR produced TCR beta libraries. The study ran its first two PCR rounds for approximately 10 cycles each, using TRBV1-TRBV30 forward primers and a C-beta reverse primer. TCRdb processed the multiplex PCR reads anew with MiXCR; each CDR3 protein has one entry. The sample has approximately 60,000 distinct CDR3 sequences, about two thirds seen once. The approximately 20-31 mg bulk tissue piece was not sorted before simultaneous RNA and DNA extraction.

Input material: liver tumor tissue from sampling region 2. Indicated subset: tumor region T2, inferior pole. This receptor was taken from a man in his forties or fifties with primary liver carcinoma and hepatitis B virus infection. J is TRBJ2-7 and V is TRBV28; D may match TRBD1 or TRBD2 (5 bases each). The CDR3: CAGSSPLGRVAEQYF. The DNA for the CDR3 is TGTGCCGGCAGTTCCCCCTTGGGACGGGTCGCCGAGCAGTACTTC.